These 18 T cell receptor beta chains share one sample of origin, sequenced in a study of T cell responses to AZD1222 COVID-19 vaccine. Profiled with immunoSEQ multiplex PCR; TCRdb holds only in-frame clones, not every one. There are some 140,000 clones in the sample; 80% to 90% occur only once, and more than 5.5% lies in the top ten. Specimen: peripheral blood, collected on day 0 of AZD1222 vaccination. Receptor source: an adult in good health.

The rearrangement joins TRBV6-2 or TRBV6-3 to TRBJ2-4, with TRBD2 matching over 14 bases. CDR1 is MNHEY and CDR2 is SVGEGT in the germline V gene. Losses at the gene ends were 1 base for V and 0 bases for J; bases not matched to a gene: 5. The CDR3 consists of 19 residues. Here the CDR3 reads CASSYLGTSGRLAKNIQYF. DNA of the CDR3: TGTGCCAGCAGTTACTTGGGGACTAGCGGGAGATTAGCCAAAAACATTCAGTACTTC.

The chain combines TRBV9 with TRBJ2-7, with 10 positions matching TRBD2. CDR3 length: 17 amino acids. From germline, CDR1 is SGDLS and CDR2 YYNGEE. With V trimmed by 0 bases and J by 2 bases, 8 bases remained unmatched. Here the CDR3 DNA reads TGTGCCAGCAGCGTAGGGGAAACTAGCGGGGCGCCCTACGAGCAGTACTTC. The encoded protein is CASSVGETSGAPYEQYF.

The V and J genes are TRBV7-6 and TRBJ1-2, with D uncertain. CDR3 size: 18 residues. Germline-derived CDR1 and CDR2 are SGHVS and FNYEAQ. The ends were cut back, 5 bases at V and 2 bases at J, with 24 bases in the middle. In nucleotides, the CDR3 is TGTGCCAGCAGCGCCCATCGGCTTGGGTCTTCTACAAACTATGGCTACACCTTC. It is translated as CASSAHRLGSSTNYGYTF.

V is TRBV6-5 and J is TRBJ2-2, with TRBD1 identical over 7 bases. The junction had 2 bases not matched to a gene; V was cut back by 6 bases and J by 4 bases. Germline V gives CDR1 MNHEY, CDR2 SVGAGI. This CDR3 has 13 amino acids. CDR3 DNA sequence: TGTGCCAGCAGAGACAGGGCCACCGGGGAGCTGTTTTTT. It encodes CASRDRATGELFF.

This sequence joins TRBV5-1 and TRBJ1-1; no firm D call. CDR3 size: 13 residues. Per the germline V gene, CDR1 is SGHRS and CDR2 is YFSETQ. The ends were cut back, 1 base at V and 0 bases at J, with 4 bases in the middle. In DNA form, the CDR3 reads TGCGCCAGCAGCTTGTCTATGAACACTGAAGCTTTCTTT. Translation: CASSLSMNTEAFF.

The chain links TRBV24-1 to TRBJ2-1, with TRBD2 matching over 11 bases. This CDR3 region has 15 residues. The ends lost 6 bases at V and 3 bases at J; junction bases unmatched: 3. Germline V lookup: CDR1 KGHDR, CDR2 SFDVKD. The CDR3 coding sequence is TGTGCCACCAGTAGGCTAGCGGGAGGCTACAATGAGCAGTTCTTC. This codes for CATSRLAGGYNEQFF.

The chain is built from TRBV6-1 and TRBJ2-2; no clear D. The length of the CDR3 is 15 residues. V lost 2 bases to trimming and J lost 1 base, with 8 bases between them. CDR1 MNHNS and CDR2 SASEGT come from the germline V gene. CDR3 loop: CASSERHKNTGELFF. CDR3 bases: TGTGCCAGCAGTGAACGACACAAGAACACCGGGGAGCTGTTTTTT.

This clone came up a few times. The V gene is TRBV5-1, the J gene TRBJ2-7; 7 nucleotides match TRBD2. The CDR3 sequence is 15 residues long. V trimming: 5 bases; J trimming: 0 bases; junction bases outside the gene matches: 8. CDR1 is SGHRS and CDR2 is YFSETQ in the germline V gene. The CDR3 sequence: CASRVGGGSSYEQYF. As DNA, the CDR3 is TGCGCCAGCAGAGTAGGCGGGGGAAGCTCCTACGAGCAGTACTTC. Combining the CDR3 with reference TRBV5-1 and TRBJ2-7 gives the whole variable domain KAGVTQTPRYLIKTRGQQVTLSCSPISGHRSVSWYQQTPGQGLQFLFEYFSETQRNKGNFPGRFSGRQFSNSRSEMNVSTLELGDSALYLCASRVGGGSSYEQYFGPGTRLTVT.

This chain joins TRBV28 and TRBJ1-5; D gene unclear. V lost 4 bases and J 0 bases, leaving 10 bases between the germline ends. This CDR3 has 15 amino acids. Germline-derived CDR1 and CDR2 are MDHEN and SYDVKM. This CDR3 reads CASSSRDFSNQPQHF. The CDR3 region has the DNA TGTGCCAGCAGTTCCCGGGATTTTAGCAATCAGCCCCAGCATTTT. The whole variable domain, filled in from reference TRBV28 and TRBJ1-5, reads DVKVTQSSRYLVKRTGEKVFLECVQDMDHENMFWYRQDPGLGLRLIYFSYDVKMKEKGDIPEGYSVSREKKERFSLILESASTNQTSMYLCASSSRDFSNQPQHFGDGTRLSIL.

The chain employs TRBV27 and TRBJ1-5, with a tentative D call TRBD1 (5 bases). The CDR3 spans 15 residues. V lost 4 bases, J lost 6 bases, and 16 bases lay in between. The germline V gene encodes CDR1 MNHEY and CDR2 SMNVEV (reference sequence). CDR3 amino acids: CASSSRFGGGQPQHF. The CDR3 nucleotides are TGTGCCAGCAGTTCCCGATTTGGGGGGGGTCAGCCCCAGCATTTT.

The chain couples TRBV19 to TRBJ1-3; no reliable D call. The CDR3 totals 13 residues. V was shortened by 3 bases and J by 4 bases, with 7 bases between the two germline ends. From germline, CDR1 is LNHDA and CDR2 SQIVND (reference sequence). CDR3 sequence: CASSIAVGNTIYF. The DNA for the CDR3 is TGTGCCAGTAGTATCGCCGTCGGAAACACCATATATTTT.

The chain links TRBV19 to TRBJ1-1, with TRBD1 matching over 8 bases. The CDR3 runs 14 residues. V lost 2 bases and J lost 6; bases outside the gene matches: 5. CDR1 is LNHDA, CDR2 SQIVND, per germline (reference sequence). DNA of the CDR3: TGTGCCAGTAGTATAAGGGGACAGGCGCCTGAAGCTTTCTTT. Translated: CASSIRGQAPEAFF. The full variable domain, its missing parts supplied by reference TRBV19 and TRBJ1-1, is DGGITQSPKYLFRKEGQNVTLSCEQNLNHDAMYWYRQDPGQGLRLIYYSQIVNDFQKGDIAEGYSVSREKKESFPLTVTSAQKNPTAFYLCASSIRGQAPEAFFGQGTRLTVV.

Written as DNA, the CDR3 is TGTGCCAGCAGTGTACGGGGAGAAAAACTGTTTTTT. This codes for CASSVRGEKLFF. The chain joins TRBV12-3 or TRBV12-4 to TRBJ1-4, with D unclear. The CDR3 consists of 12 residues. Trimming left V 5 bases short and J 8 bases short, with 9 bases between.

Notes on this clone: This sample includes further DNA sequences coding for the same CDR3. The V gene is TRBV9, the J gene TRBJ2-2; no reliable D call. This CDR3 has 14 residues. Deletions cut 4 bases from V and 0 bases from J, with 7 bases between. Germline lookup yields CDR1 SGDLS and CDR2 YYNGEE. Written as DNA, the CDR3 is TGTGCCAGCAGCCCCGGAGCGAACACCGGGGAGCTGTTTTTT. Protein sequence: CASSPGANTGELFF.

The genes are TRBV7-9 and TRBJ1-6; unclear D gene. V gave up 5 bases and J gave up 8 bases, with 7 bases separating them. Germline-derived CDR1 and CDR2 are SEHNR and FQNEAQ (reference sequence). The CDR3 contains 12 residues. Here the CDR3 reads CASSTVDSPLHF. The CDR3 DNA sequence: TGTGCCAGCAGCACAGTGGATTCACCCCTCCACTTT.

The V gene is TRBV6-2 or TRBV6-3, the J gene TRBJ2-3; D unclear. CDR3 length: 14 residues. Germline CDR1 and CDR2: MNHEY and SVGEGT. Trimming stripped 6 bases from V and 6 bases from J, with 16 bases between. This chain's CDR3 is CASSPPDEWDTQYF. The CDR3 DNA reads TGTGCCAGCAGCCCCCCGGATGAATGGGATACGCAGTATTTT.

This chain connects TRBV29-1 to TRBJ1-1; D is unresolved. CDR3 length: 10 residues. Between the trimmed V and J ends, which lost 5 bases and 5 bases, there was a span of 6 bases. Germline values: CDR1 SQVTM, CDR2 ANQGSEA. The CDR3 DNA reads TGCAGCGTTTTGCAAACTGAAGCTTTCTTT. Protein: CSVLQTEAFF.

This rearrangement joins TRBV7-8 to TRBJ1-5; possibly TRBD1 for D (6 bases). With 3 bases removed from V and 6 bases from J, the gap between germline ends came to 12 bases. The CDR3 loop spans 14 amino acids. Germline assignment: CDR1 SGHVS and CDR2 FQNEAQ. The CDR3 here is CASSFGQGSQPQHF. In DNA form, the CDR3 reads TGTGCCAGCAGCTTCGGGCAGGGGAGTCAGCCCCAGCATTTT.